This T cell receptor (beta chain) originates from a study of Ad26.COV2.S vaccination and SARS-CoV-2 variants. Study-wide context: Donor got 5x10^10 or 1x10^11 viral particles of Ad26.COV2.S.

Notes on this clone: Its antigen is undetermined.

As to treatment: around 19 received Ad26.COV2.S at low or high dose, single or two shots; about 5 received placebo; per-sample allocation not given. The investigators took samples on day 63 after the first vaccine or placebo injection. Regarding the study as a whole: Considerable breadth of spike-specific CD8+ and CD4+ T cell responses has reportedly been documented following vaccination.

TCRdb's table, derived via immunoSEQ multiplex PCR, lists solely in-frame clones and lacks some. The sample consists of fewer than 400,000 clones, approximately 87% of them appearing once. Source: peripheral blood, taken in a trial of Ad26.COV2.S vaccine versus placebo. The TCR originated in a person between 18 and 65 years old who received the Ad26.COV2.S COVID-19 vaccine or a placebo.

CDR3 in amino acids: CASSGLADPTDTQYF. The CDR3 nucleotides read TGCGCCAGCAGTGGCCTAGCGGACCCCACAGATACGCAGTATTTT. The chain uses TRBV10-2 and TRBJ2-3; 7 bases are a match to TRBD2. The CDR3 length is 15 residues. With 4 bases clipped from V and 2 bases from J, the junction kept 6 bases outside the gene matches. Germline assignment: CDR1 WSHSY and CDR2 SAAADI.